This TCR beta chain was sequenced in a study of vaccination and CD4 T cells after COVID-19. About the research overall: PCR on nasal swabs identified SARS-CoV-2 in convalescent patients, of whom roughly nine were mild and one severe. The study, taken as a whole, reports: Analysis of convalescent patients found that 304 of 307 vaccine-specific clones were spike mono-reactive.

Sequenced with the Oncomine TCR Beta short-read assay was DNA taken from cultured CD4+ T cells. TCRdb reanalysed the PCR reads using MiXCR and keeps one entry per CDR3 protein. The sample has around 15,000 distinct CDR3 sequences; around 53% are singletons. Specified treatment: roughly 11-day PBMC culture with coronavirus spike peptide pools or control peptides (ViraFEST assay). As to this clonotype: Its antigen is unidentified.

The CDR3 totals 16 residues. CDR1 MNHNS and CDR2 SASEGT come from the germline V gene. V lost 6 bases, J lost 0 bases, and 4 bases stayed unmatched. The chain employs TRBV6-1 and TRBJ2-7; 14 positions agree with TRBD2. The sequences come from CD4+ T cells from blood, cultured in vitro, collected before SARS-CoV-2 vaccination. This TCR came from a human donor who had recovered from COVID-19. CDR3 region: CASRTGTSGGSYEQYF. Here the CDR3 DNA reads TGTGCCAGCAGGACCGGGACTAGCGGGGGCTCCTACGAGCAGTACTTC.